A selection of T cell receptor beta chains follows, all from one sample in a study of cytomegalovirus exposure and HLA in healthy donors. The table came from immunoSEQ multiplex PCR; TCRdb's copy has only in-frame clones and leaves some out. The sample has more than 150,000 clones; 75% to 85% are singletons. Source material: PBMCs. The receptors come from a boy between 5 and 17 years old in good health and CMV-seronegative. Both conserved end residues are trimmed from each CDR3.

V: TRBV10-3
CDR3: AISPGQGGNGYT

V: TRBV9
CDR3: ASSDHQYAGGNTGELF

V: TRBV7-9
CDR3: ASSEGDNRPQH

V: TRBV7-9
CDR3: SSSLSSGGTDTQY

V: TRBV4-1
CDR3: ASSQDNGQRYNEQY

V: TRBV19
CDR3: ASLRTAIMNTEAF

V: TRBV5-6
CDR3: ASSLMRSLEGSYNEQF

V: TRBV30
CDR3: AWGNRRGFDTEAF

V: TRBV5-1
CDR3: ASQPRTSGTTDTQY

V: TRBV6-1
CDR3: ASRDHRGGTEAF

V: TRBV19
CDR3: ASSSQGGNQPQH

V: TRBV5-1
CDR3: ASSGWTGTGGRVTEAF

V: TRBV9
CDR3: ASSPPGYGYT

V: TRBV7-9
CDR3: ASSLTPPGFSPDTQY

V: TRBV27
CDR3: ASSGVPTGDTQY

V: TRBV19
CDR3: ASSMFSGATEAF

V: TRBV6-6
CDR3: ASNENEGANTEAF

V: TRBV7-8
CDR3: ASSPGGAGYQPQH

V: TRBV4-1
CDR3: ASSQYDRVGNYGYT

V: TRBV5-4
CDR3: ASSLGGYEQY

V: TRBV19
CDR3: ASSTLPGINYGYT

V: TRBV6-4
CDR3: ASSGTAGQGTDTQY

V: TRBV5-1
CDR3: ASSLDATGGSGLHEQY

V: TRBV7-2
CDR3: ASSLGLQGGETQY

V: TRBV19
CDR3: ASSSDGTGTDTQY

V: TRBV5-4
CDR3: ASSLGDRVADTQY

V: TRBV6-5
CDR3: ASSRRAWGAEAF

V: TRBV7-2
CDR3: ASSLEIIAPSSYNEQF

V: TRBV6-4
CDR3: ASSGSDRAEQF

V: TRBV4-1
CDR3: ASSGVGFLAGNEQF

V: TRBV18
CDR3: ASSLSGTNEKLF

V: TRBV11-3
CDR3: ASSFSGTGAYEQY

V: TRBV14
CDR3: ASSQGSYNSPLH

V: TRBV19
CDR3: ASSITDLYGYT

V: TRBV7-3
CDR3: ASSSPGTVQF

V: TRBV9
CDR3: ASSVGTGSNSPLH

V: TRBV11-3
CDR3: ASSLEPRTGGL

V: TRBV5-1
CDR3: ASSWGDRVLVDNEQF

V: TRBV6-1
CDR3: ASSVSGTANIQY

V: TRBV6-1
CDR3: ASSVRQGSYEQY

V: TRBV19
CDR3: ASGPSGASGELF